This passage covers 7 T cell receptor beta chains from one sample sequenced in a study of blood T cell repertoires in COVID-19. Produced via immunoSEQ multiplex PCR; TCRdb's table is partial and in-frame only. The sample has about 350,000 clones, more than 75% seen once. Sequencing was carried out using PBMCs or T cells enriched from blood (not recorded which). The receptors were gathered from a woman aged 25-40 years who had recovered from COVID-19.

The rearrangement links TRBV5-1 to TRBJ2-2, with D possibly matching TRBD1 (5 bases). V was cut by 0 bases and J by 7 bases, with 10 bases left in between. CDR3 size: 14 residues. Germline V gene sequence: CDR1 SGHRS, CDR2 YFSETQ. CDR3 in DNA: TGCGCCAGCAGCTTGGCCAGGGTAGGCGGGGAGCTGTTTTTT. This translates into CASSLARVGGELFF.

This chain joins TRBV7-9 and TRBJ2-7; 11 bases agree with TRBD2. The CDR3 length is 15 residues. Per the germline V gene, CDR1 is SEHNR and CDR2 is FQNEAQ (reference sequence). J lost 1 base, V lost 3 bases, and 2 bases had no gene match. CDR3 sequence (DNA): TGTGCCAGCAGCTTGTTAGCGGGGGGGTCCTACGAGCAGTACTTC. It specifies CASSLLAGGSYEQYF.

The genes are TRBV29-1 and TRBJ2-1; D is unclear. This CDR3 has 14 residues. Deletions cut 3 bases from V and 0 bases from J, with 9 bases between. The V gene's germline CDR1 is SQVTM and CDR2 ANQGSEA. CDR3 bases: TGCAGCGTTGAGACTCAAAGCTCCTACAATGAGCAGTTCTTC. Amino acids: CSVETQSSYNEQFF.

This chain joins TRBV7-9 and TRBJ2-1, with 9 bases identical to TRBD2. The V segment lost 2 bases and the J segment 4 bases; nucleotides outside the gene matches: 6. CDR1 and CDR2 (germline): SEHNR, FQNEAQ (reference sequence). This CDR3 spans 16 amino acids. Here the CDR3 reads CASSLTRLAVYNEQFF. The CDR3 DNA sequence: TGTGCCAGCAGCTTAACCCGACTAGCGGTATACAATGAGCAGTTCTTC.

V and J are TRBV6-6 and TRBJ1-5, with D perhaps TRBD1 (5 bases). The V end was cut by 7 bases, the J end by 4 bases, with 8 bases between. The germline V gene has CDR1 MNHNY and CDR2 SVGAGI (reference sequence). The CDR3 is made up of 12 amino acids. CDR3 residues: CASTRANQPQHF. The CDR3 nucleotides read TGTGCCAGCACCAGGGCTAATCAGCCCCAGCATTTT.

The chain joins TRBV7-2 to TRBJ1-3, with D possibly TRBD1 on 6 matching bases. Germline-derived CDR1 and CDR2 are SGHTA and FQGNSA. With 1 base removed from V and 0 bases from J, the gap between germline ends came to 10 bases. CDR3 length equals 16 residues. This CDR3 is CASSLGPTGSGNTIYF. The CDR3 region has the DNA TGTGCCAGCAGCTTAGGACCGACAGGCTCTGGAAACACCATATATTTT.

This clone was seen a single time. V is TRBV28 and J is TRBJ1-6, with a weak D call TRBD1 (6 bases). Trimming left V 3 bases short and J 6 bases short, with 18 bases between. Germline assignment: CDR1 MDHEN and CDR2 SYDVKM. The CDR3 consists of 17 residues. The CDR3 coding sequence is TGTGCCAGCAGTTTCCTTACAGGGTTTCTCAGTAATTCACCCCTCCACTTT. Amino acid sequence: CASSFLTGFLSNSPLHF.